A single sample gave rise to the 16 T cell receptor beta chains below, sequenced in a study of identical twins. MiXCR was run by TCRdb on the 5' RACE reads, yielding one entry per CDR3 protein. The table shows some 900,000 distinct CDR3 sequences, with 9% to 15% occurring only once. The sample was also reused in another study, on yellow fever vaccine responses in identical twins.

Sequenced: PBMCs. The receptors originated from a woman in her late teens or twenties in good health.

This clonotype was seen only a few times. The V call is TRBV3-1, the J call TRBJ1-2; D unresolved. Trimming shortened V by 3 bases and J by 1 base, and 3 bases separated the two germline ends. Germline V gives CDR1 LGHDT, CDR2 YNNKEL (reference sequence). The CDR3 is 12 amino acids. Here the CDR3 reads CASSHGNYGYTF. In nucleotides, the CDR3 is TGTGCCAGCAGCCATGGTAACTATGGCTACACCTTC.

V usage is TRBV28 and J usage is TRBJ2-5; TRBD2 agrees at 10 bases. V lost 6 bases, J lost 5 bases, and 12 bases stayed unmatched. Looked up from germline, CDR1 is MDHEN and CDR2 is SYDVKM. This CDR3 contains 16 residues. The CDR3 region is CASSFDLAGGVETQYF. The CDR3, as DNA: TGTGCCAGCAGCTTTGACTTAGCGGGGGGTGTTGAGACCCAGTACTTC.

This clonotype was picked up a small number of times. This chain uses TRBV27 with TRBJ1-4; a weak D match, TRBD1 (6 bases). Trimming pared 4 bases from V and 11 bases from J, leaving 14 bases between. Germline lookup yields CDR1 MNHEY and CDR2 SMNVEV (reference sequence). The length of the CDR3 is 13 residues. The CDR3 coding sequence is TGTGCCAGCAGTTCCCGTCCAGGGGTTAAACTGTTTTTT. Translating gives CASSSRPGVKLFF.

The gene calls are TRBV12-3 or TRBV12-4 and TRBJ2-5; D remains unclear. Trimming stripped 5 bases from V and 5 bases from J, with 21 bases between. This CDR3 region has 16 residues. The chain's CDR3 is CASSHHPQSPGETQYF. The CDR3 region has the DNA TGTGCCAGCAGTCACCACCCACAATCACCTGGGGAGACCCAGTACTTC.

The rearrangement uses TRBV7-6 and TRBJ2-6; TRBD1 or TRBD2 may be the D gene (5 bases each). The CDR3 runs to 16 residues. Per germline, CDR1 SGHVS and CDR2 FNYEAQ. V was trimmed by 1 base and J by 4 bases, leaving 11 bases between them. CDR3 DNA sequence: TGTGCCAGCAGCTTAGGAGGGGCGCAAGGGGCCAACGTCCTGACTTTC. Translated: CASSLGGAQGANVLTF.

The gene calls are TRBV15 and TRBJ2-4; D possibly corresponds to TRBD2 (5 bases). The germline gives CDR1 LNHNV, CDR2 YYDKDF (reference sequence). The CDR3 loop spans 14 amino acids. Between the trimmed V and J ends, which lost 5 bases and 1 base, there was a span of 9 bases. CDR3 nucleotides: TGTGCCACCAGCGCCCGAGGGGCCAAAAACATTCAGTACTTC. This translates into CATSARGAKNIQYF.

This chain connects TRBV12-3 or TRBV12-4 to TRBJ1-1; possible D gene TRBD1, 5 bases. Trimming removed 7 bases from V and 1 base from J, with 13 bases in between. The CDR3 is 14 amino acids. CDR3 amino acids: CASTPGGWNTEAFF. CDR3 bases: TGTGCCAGCACTCCGGGGGGGTGGAACACTGAAGCTTTCTTT.

The V and J genes are TRBV24-1 and TRBJ2-1; 8 positions agree with TRBD2. The germline V gene encodes CDR1 KGHDR and CDR2 SFDVKD. The length of the CDR3 is 16 residues. V trimming: 2 bases; J trimming: 0 bases; junction bases outside the gene matches: 2. CDR3 coding DNA: TGTGCCACCAGTGATTGGAGCGGGAGCTCCTACAATGAGCAGTTCTTC. Amino acid sequence: CATSDWSGSSYNEQFF.

In this sample, this clonotype turned up many times. The chain has TRBV12-3 or TRBV12-4 and TRBJ2-5; D is uncertain. This CDR3 has 13 amino acids. V was shortened by 5 bases and J by 1 base, with 8 bases between the two germline ends. This CDR3 is CASSGQIQETQYF. In nucleotides, the CDR3 is TGTGCCAGCAGTGGGCAGATCCAAGAGACCCAGTACTTC.

The chain links TRBV5-6 to TRBJ2-1, with D possibly matching TRBD2 (5 bases). Germline V gene sequence: CDR1 SGHDT, CDR2 YYEEEE. V was shortened by 1 base and J by 4 bases, with 18 bases between the two germline ends. The CDR3 contains 17 residues. The CDR3 spells CASSLSLGKRGYNEQFF. The CDR3 DNA follows: TGTGCCAGCAGCTTGTCCCTCGGAAAACGAGGGTACAATGAGCAGTTCTTC.

This clonotype turned up a few times. The chain joins TRBV12-3 or TRBV12-4 to TRBJ2-1; 14 bases are shared with TRBD2. With V trimmed by 5 bases and J by 4 bases, 7 bases remained unmatched. This CDR3 has 17 amino acids. In DNA, the CDR3 is TGTGCCAGCAGTCCTACCGGGACTAGCGGGGGTTACAATGAGCAGTTCTTC. Translated: CASSPTGTSGGYNEQFF.

The table lists this clonotype with many counts. This chain joins TRBV28 and TRBJ1-6; D not certain. Trimming shortened V by 9 bases and J by 6 bases, and 15 bases separated the two germline ends. The CDR3 is 14 residues long. CDR1 and CDR2 from the germline V gene are MDHEN and SYDVKM. This CDR3 is CASIDEGPNSPLHF. The CDR3 nucleotides are TGTGCCAGTATTGATGAGGGCCCTAATTCACCCCTCCACTTT.

A note on this clonotype: Since the CDR3 does not end with the conserved phenylalanine or tryptophan, this likely comes from a read error. The DNA is omitted, as the CDR3 cannot be located on it reliably, and the CDR3 follows TCRdb's listing. This chain uses TRBV2 with TRBJ2-1; the table's TRBD1 call for D was not verified on the DNA. The V gene's germline CDR1 is SNHLY and CDR2 FYNNEI. The CDR3 numbers 12 amino acids, ends counted. CDR3 residues: CASSLSRDRFWL.

Many counts were recorded for this clonotype. The gene calls are TRBV12-3 or TRBV12-4 and TRBJ2-5; the match to TRBD2 covers 13 bases. J lost 3 bases, V lost 5 bases, and 6 bases had no gene match. This CDR3 has 16 residues. The CDR3 reads CASSQRLAGGKETQYF. The DNA for the CDR3 is TGTGCCAGCAGTCAACGACTAGCGGGAGGAAAAGAGACCCAGTACTTC.

The rearrangement uses TRBV11-2 and TRBJ2-5; D may be TRBD1 (5 bases). The CDR3 loop spans 16 amino acids. Trimming cost V 5 bases and J 2 bases, with 18 bases left between them. From germline, CDR1 is SGHAT and CDR2 FQNNGV. The CDR3 is CASSPRRGAGQETQYF. As DNA, the CDR3 is TGTGCCAGCAGCCCGCGGCGTGGGGCCGGTCAAGAGACCCAGTACTTC.

The chain uses TRBV3-1 and TRBJ1-5, with a weak D call TRBD1 (5 bases). From germline, CDR1 is LGHDT and CDR2 YNNKEL (reference sequence). This CDR3 has 15 amino acids. Trimming removed 4 bases from V and 9 bases from J, with 19 bases in between. CDR3 sequence: CASSPNGDRGGPQHF. The CDR3 bases are TGTGCCAGCAGCCCTAATGGGGACCGCGGTGGGCCCCAGCATTTT.